This T cell receptor beta chain stems from a study of T cells in Graves' hyperthyroidism and ophthalmopathy. In the study overall: Peripheral blood samples were taken at initial diagnosis, prior to any treatment. Notes on the study in general: The model anticipated ophthalmopathy a median around six months pre-onset.

TCR beta CDR3 regions were amplified from RNA transcripts. TCR CDR3 regions were first amplified by RT-PCR with HTBI primers. From the multiplex PCR reads, TCRdb called clonotypes with MiXCR, one entry per CDR3 protein. The sample yields hundreds of thousands of distinct CDR3 sequences, 14% seen once. This clonotype was detected ten times or more. Its antigen is not identified. Those with hyperthyroidism were 18 to 65 years old, newly diagnosed, and ill for under 2 months. For the diagnoses, clinical symptoms, serum thyroxine and TRAb, thyroid ultrasound and orbital computed tomography were used. The sequence was obtained from a young woman with Graves' hyperthyroidism. Sequencing input: blood.

The CDR3 DNA sequence: TGTGCCAGCAGCCAAAAGAGCAAGAAAGAGACCCAGTACTTC. It is translated as CASSQKSKKETQYF. The V and J genes are TRBV2 and TRBJ2-5; D ambiguous. The CDR3 sequence is 14 residues long. The V gene lost 6 bases and the J gene lost 3 bases, with 14 bases spanning the gap. The germline CDR1 and CDR2 sequences are SNHLY and FYNNEI.